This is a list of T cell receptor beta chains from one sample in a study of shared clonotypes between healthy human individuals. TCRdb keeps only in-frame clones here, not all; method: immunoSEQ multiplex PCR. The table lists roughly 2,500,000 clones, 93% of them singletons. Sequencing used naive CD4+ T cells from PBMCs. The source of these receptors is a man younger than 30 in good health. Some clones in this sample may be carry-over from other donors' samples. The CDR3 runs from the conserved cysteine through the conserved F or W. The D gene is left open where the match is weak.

CDR3 protein: CASEAGAYGYTF; CDR3 DNA: TGTGCCTCCGAGGCGGGGGCCTATGGCTACACCTTC; J gene: TRBJ1-2; V gene: TRBV30; D gene: -
CDR3 protein: CASSLATSSSEQFF; CDR3 DNA: TGCGCCAGCAGCTTGGCCACTAGTTCTAGTGAGCAGTTCTTC; J gene: TRBJ2-1; V gene: TRBV5-1; D gene: -
CDR3 protein: CASSPDGGQLRAGRTDTQYF; CDR3 DNA: TGTGCCAGCTCACCCGATGGGGGTCAGCTTCGGGCAGGTCGCACAGATACGCAGTATTTT; J gene: TRBJ2-3; V gene: TRBV18; D gene: -
CDR3 protein: CASSLYLTSEQFF; CDR3 DNA: TGTGCCAGCAGCCTTTATCTTACCTCGGAGCAGTTCTTC; J gene: TRBJ2-1; V gene: TRBV7-3; D gene: -
CDR3 protein: CAIREGQNEKLFF; CDR3 DNA: TGTGCCATCCGAGAGGGTCAGAATGAAAAACTGTTTTTT; J gene: TRBJ1-4; V gene: TRBV10-3; D gene: -
CDR3 protein: CASSSPGRSSYEQYF; CDR3 DNA: TGTGCCAGCAGCAGTCCGGGCCGCTCGTCCTACGAGCAGTACTTC; J gene: TRBJ2-7; V gene: TRBV28; D gene: -
CDR3 protein: CASSLAISGRFYEQYF; CDR3 DNA: TGCGCCAGCAGCTTGGCCATTAGCGGGAGGTTTTACGAGCAGTACTTC; J gene: TRBJ2-7; V gene: TRBV5-1; D gene: TRBD2
CDR3 protein: CASSRDRDGEQFF; CDR3 DNA: TGTGCCAGCAGCCGGGACAGGGACGGTGAGCAGTTCTTC; J gene: TRBJ2-1; V gene: TRBV11-2; D gene: TRBD1
CDR3 protein: CASSFYLGSRYNEQFF; CDR3 DNA: TGTGCCAGCAGTTTCTATCTAGGCAGCCGATACAATGAGCAGTTCTTC; J gene: TRBJ2-1; V gene: TRBV27; D gene: -
CDR3 protein: CASSLVGLAGGGKENEQFF; CDR3 DNA: TGCGCCAGCAGCTTGGTAGGACTAGCGGGTGGCGGCAAGGAAAATGAGCAGTTCTTC; J gene: TRBJ2-1; V gene: TRBV5-1; D gene: TRBD2
CDR3 protein: CASSSRDSGNTIYF; CDR3 DNA: TGTGCCAGCAGCTCCAGGGACTCTGGAAACACCATATATTTT; J gene: TRBJ1-3; V gene: TRBV7-2; D gene: -